Listed below are T cell receptor beta chains from one sample, sequenced in a study of blood T cell repertoires in COVID-19. The method was immunoSEQ multiplex PCR; TCRdb's version includes in-frame clones alone and lacks a portion of them. The sample includes roughly 150,000 clones, around 83% of them seen just once. Sample: peripheral blood. The receptors shown here come from a woman aged 70-85 years who had recovered from COVID-19. Each CDR3 is given with its conserved first and last residue.

v_gene	len	CDR3aa
TRBV9	15	CASSRGSQVWETQYF
TRBV6-2/TRBV6-3	15	CASGLRGTDNYGYTF
TRBV7-2	15	CASSPRLNRRDTQYF
TRBV4-2	17	CASSLAPSGSLGAAQYF
TRBV7-9	12	CASSPGGTEAFF
TRBV10-3	12	CATRMGAGEQYF
TRBV6-5	14	CASRPRRTDNEQFF
TRBV9	15	CASSPRQGAYNEQFF
TRBV30	14	CAWKGDRRNTEAFF
TRBV5-5	13	CASSPGQYAEAFF
TRBV27	13	CATTPRPGGEAFF
TRBV3-1/TRBV3-2	16	CASSQGGGSSTDTQYF
TRBV24-1	15	CATRNPGQTPPEQFF
TRBV4-2	16	CASSQDQAGTNEKLFF
TRBV18	14	CASSPSGEKDTQYF
TRBV20-1	11	CSARGTYEQYF
TRBV12-3/TRBV12-4	13	CASTRQEGVPQHF
TRBV25-1	16	CASSKYGQGGQETQYF
TRBV30	14	CAWTRQGVNTEAFF
TRBV7-6	19	CASSPQELQGWHSTGELFF
TRBV6-6	13	CAHGASYNSPLHF
TRBV5-4	17	CASSSGGTGGGDSPLHF
TRBV29-1	13	CSARTGHYNEQFF
TRBV3-1/TRBV3-2	12	CASSPSQETQYF
TRBV12-3/TRBV12-4	11	CASQGDTEAFF
TRBV6-5	14	CASSHKQGTYEQYF
TRBV5-1	15	CASSTNTGVGYGYTF
TRBV5-1	13	CASSWELGETQHF
TRBV6-5	15	CASSYAGVGTDTQYF
TRBV7-8	15	CASSLVAAGQETQYF
TRBV18	18	CASSPTQARRGGTGELFF
TRBV2	13	CASSEDSPETQYF
TRBV27	14	CASSLLEGAWEQFF
TRBV6-5	14	CASTIAGGYNEQFF
TRBV19	12	CASSSGQGGYTF